The entry below gives a single T cell receptor (beta chain) sequence along with its context. Its target is unknown. The data belong to a study of blood T cells in healthy people across ages. General study results and limits: Changes in expanded clonotypes were possibly confounded, as the CMV status of donors was unknown. Measured against age, TCR beta diversity per million T cells decreased in a roughly linear manner.

Using a J-beta primer mix together with a sample-barcoded 5' primer, a second PCR was run for roughly 7 to 12 cycles. One entry per CDR3 protein results from TCRdb running MiXCR on the 5' RACE reads. This repertoire shows under 2,000,000 distinct CDR3 sequences, about 50% found once; its top ten account for around 2.1%. The CDR3 is 15 amino acids. Looked up from germline, CDR1 is SQVTM and CDR2 is ANQGSEA. The V and J ends lost 0 bases and 3 bases respectively, with 13 bases between them. The receptor was isolated from a woman aged 40 to 50 in good health. The chain links TRBV29-1 to TRBJ2-3; no firm D call. The sequencing sample was made of blood. CDR3 protein: CSVEEGLRGTDTQYF. The DNA for the CDR3 is TGCAGCGTTGAAGAGGGCCTTCGTGGGACAGATACGCAGTATTTT.